The sequence of this T cell receptor beta chain was determined in a study of beta chain features in type 1 diabetes. General observations from the study: Possibly, sequencing cDNA over-represented cells that had high TCR expression levels. Type 1 diabetes patients had moderately but significantly shorter TCRB CDR3s in all four CD4+ subsets.

This clone was found a few times. Antigen: not known. Germline values: CDR1 ENHRY, CDR2 SYGVKD. V shed 10 bases and J 4 bases; nucleotides not matched to a gene: 12. The CDR3 spans 14 residues. Sequenced material consisted of expressed TCRB transcripts (all of the isolated RNA was reverse transcribed). Some clones are missing from TCRdb's copy, which holds only in-frame ones; the method was immunoSEQ multiplex PCR. The sample records hundreds of thousands of clones, 15% to 20% being singletons. Material: naive CD4+ T cells from blood. The TCR comes from a woman under 30 in good health. The chain links TRBV10-3 to TRBJ2-5; 7 nucleotides agree with TRBD1. The CDR3 bases are TGTGCCACCGAGAAAGGGACAGCCGGAGAGACCCAGTACTTC. It specifies CATEKGTAGETQYF.